This T cell receptor (beta chain) was identified during a study of T cell responses to AZD1222 COVID-19 vaccine. Study results and caveats: Sampling that yielded the repertoires occurred only after the peak T cell response. Females outnumbered males among donors, who were mostly white British; clonal diversity was possibly underestimated. Vaccine-related CD4 TCRs covered spike, predominating at 160-218 and 743-854. When two AZD1222 doses had been given, Spike-specific TCR breadth and depth rose.

In the case of this clone: No antigen is known for it.

TCRdb's table, derived via immunoSEQ multiplex PCR, lists solely in-frame clones and lacks some. The sample lists about 130,000 clones; approximately 87% were seen once. The junction had 6 bases not matched to a gene; V was cut back by 7 bases and J by 7 bases. Germline CDR1 and CDR2: SGHRS and YFSETQ. The CDR3 is 12 residues long. The chain employs TRBV5-1 and TRBJ1-1, with TRBD1 matching over 8 bases. This receptor was identified in an adult in good health. Sequencing used peripheral blood, obtained on day 0 of AZD1222 vaccination. In DNA, the CDR3 is TGCGCCAGCTCACAACAGGGGGATGAAGCTTTCTTT. Amino acid sequence: CASSQQGDEAFF.